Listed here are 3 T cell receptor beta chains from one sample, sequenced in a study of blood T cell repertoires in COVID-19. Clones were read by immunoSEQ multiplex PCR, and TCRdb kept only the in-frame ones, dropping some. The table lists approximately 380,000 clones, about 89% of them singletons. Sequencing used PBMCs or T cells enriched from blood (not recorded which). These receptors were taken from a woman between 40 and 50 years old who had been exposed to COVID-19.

CDR3 sequence: CASSPHGTSGGISEQFF. In DNA form, the CDR3 reads TGCGCCAGCAGCCCCCACGGGACTAGCGGGGGGATAAGTGAGCAGTTCTTC. V usage is TRBV5-1 and J usage is TRBJ2-1, with 15 bases identical to TRBD2. Germline V lookup: CDR1 SGHRS, CDR2 YFSETQ. J gave up 9 bases and V 4 bases, and 11 bases lay outside the gene matches. This CDR3 spans 17 amino acids. The complete variable domain, with remaining parts taken from reference TRBV5-1 and TRBJ2-1, reads KAGVTQTPRYLIKTRGQQVTLSCSPISGHRSVSWYQQTPGQGLQFLFEYFSETQRNKGNFPGRFSGRQFSNSRSEMNVSTLELGDSALYLCASSPHGTSGGISEQFFGPGTRLTVL.

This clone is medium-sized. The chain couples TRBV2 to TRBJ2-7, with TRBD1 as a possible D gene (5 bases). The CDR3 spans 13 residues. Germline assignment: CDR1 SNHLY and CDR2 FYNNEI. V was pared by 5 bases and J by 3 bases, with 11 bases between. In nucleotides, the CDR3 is TGTGCCAGCAGTTCGGTCAGGGACTACGAGCAGTACTTC. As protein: CASSSVRDYEQYF. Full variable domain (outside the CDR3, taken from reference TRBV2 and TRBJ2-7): EPEVTQTPSHQVTQMGQEVILRCVPISNHLYFYWYRQILGQKVEFLVSFYNNEISEKSEIFDDQFSVERPDGSNFTLKIRSTKLEDSAMYFCASSSVRDYEQYFGPGTRLTVT.

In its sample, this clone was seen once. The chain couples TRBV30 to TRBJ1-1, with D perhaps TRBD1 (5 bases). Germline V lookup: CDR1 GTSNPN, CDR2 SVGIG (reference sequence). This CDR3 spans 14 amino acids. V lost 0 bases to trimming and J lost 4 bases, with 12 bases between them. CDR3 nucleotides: TGTGCCTGGAGTGTCCAGGGTAGTGTCACTGAAGCTTTCTTT. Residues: CAWSVQGSVTEAFF.